These 31 T cell receptor beta chains came from one sample sequenced in a study of cytomegalovirus exposure and HLA in healthy donors. Sequencing was performed with immunoSEQ multiplex PCR; in TCRdb, only in-frame clones are kept and a portion is missing. The sample contains approximately 180,000 clones, 86% of which appear only once. Sequencing input: PBMCs. The receptors were sampled from a woman under 30 in good health and CMV-seronegative.

This rearrangement joins TRBV6-6 to TRBJ2-3; 10 nucleotides match TRBD1. The CDR3 spans 15 residues. In germline, CDR1 is MNHNY, CDR2 SVGAGI (reference sequence). V lost 5 bases, J lost 4 bases, and 6 bases stayed unmatched. The CDR3 sequence is CASSKRQGAADTQYF. In DNA, the CDR3 is TGTGCCAGCAGTAAGAGACAGGGGGCGGCAGATACGCAGTATTTT.

The V call is TRBV28, the J call TRBJ2-7; 8 bases align to TRBD1. Germline values: CDR1 MDHEN, CDR2 SYDVKM. V lost 10 bases, J lost 4 bases, and 12 bases stayed unmatched. The CDR3 totals 14 residues. The CDR3 sequence is CATTSRTGLYEQYF. The DNA for the CDR3 is TGTGCCACTACATCAAGGACAGGGTTGTACGAGCAGTACTTC.

The chain joins TRBV27 to TRBJ2-1; maybe TRBD2 (5 bases). Trimming removed 3 bases from V and 5 bases from J, with 17 bases in between. CDR3 size: 16 residues. CDR1 MNHEY and CDR2 SMNVEV come from the germline V gene (reference sequence). CDR3 in DNA: TGTGCCAGCAGTTTCCGACTGAGCGGCCTAAACAATGAGCAGTTCTTC. It encodes CASSFRLSGLNNEQFF.

The rearrangement uses TRBV27 and TRBJ2-7; no definite D call. Germline values: CDR1 MNHEY, CDR2 SMNVEV (reference sequence). Between the trimmed V and J ends, which lost 4 bases and 4 bases, there was a span of 14 bases. The CDR3 has 14 amino acids. CDR3: CASSSPKVGYEQYF. The CDR3 coding sequence is TGTGCCAGCAGTTCCCCGAAGGTCGGGTACGAGCAGTACTTC.

The J gene is TRBJ1-1, the V gene TRBV5-4, with D perhaps matching TRBD1 (5 bases). V lost 6 bases and J 5 bases, leaving 17 bases between the germline ends. In germline, CDR1 is SGHNT, CDR2 YYREEE (reference sequence). This CDR3 is built from 14 residues. The DNA for the CDR3 is TGTGCCAGCACCTTAGGTAGGGGAAGGACTGAAGCTTTCTTT. It is translated as CASTLGRGRTEAFF. The full variable domain, its missing parts supplied by reference TRBV5-4 and TRBJ1-1, is ETGVTQSPTHLIKTRGQQVTLRCSSQSGHNTVSWYQQALGQGPQFIFQYYREEENGRGNFPPRFSGLQFPNYSSELNVNALELDDSALYLCASTLGRGRTEAFFGQGTRLTVV.

The chain combines TRBV6-5 with TRBJ2-2; D might be TRBD1 (6 bases). The germline V gene encodes CDR1 MNHEY and CDR2 SVGAGI. This CDR3 region has 14 residues. Trimming took 6 bases from V and 5 from J, leaving 13 bases between them. CDR3 region: CASSSTGRTGELFF. In nucleotides, the CDR3 is TGTGCCAGCAGCTCGACAGGTCGGACCGGGGAGCTGTTTTTT.

This clone was detected only once. V and J are TRBV7-2 and TRBJ2-4, with a possible D match to TRBD2 (6 bases). V lost 6 bases to trimming and J lost 16 bases, with 19 bases between them. This CDR3 is 12 amino acids long. The germline gives CDR1 SGHTA, CDR2 FQGNSA. DNA for the CDR3: TGTGCCAGCAGTTTCGCCGGGACTCGAGTTTACTTC. It is translated as CASSFAGTRVYF.

In this sample, this clone turned up once. The chain carries TRBV25-1 and TRBJ2-5; TRBD1 agrees at 8 bases. Germline V gene data show CDR1 as MGHDK and CDR2 as SYGVNS. The CDR3 consists of 15 residues. V lost 7 bases, J lost 2 bases, and 9 bases stayed unmatched. CDR3 in amino acids: CASKLPGTGQETQYF. CDR3 DNA sequence: TGTGCCAGCAAGCTCCCCGGGACAGGACAAGAGACCCAGTACTTC.

This rearrangement joins TRBV19 to TRBJ1-2, with 8 bases that match TRBD1. Germline loops: CDR1 LNHDA, CDR2 SQIVND (reference sequence). The CDR3 length is 16 residues. V shed 4 bases and J 1 base; nucleotides not matched to a gene: 8. The DNA for the CDR3 is TGTGCCAGTAGTAACCGCCGCACAGGGGGTAACTATGGCTACACCTTC. Its protein is CASSNRRTGGNYGYTF.

CDR3 nucleotides: TGTGCCAGCAGCTTGGGCGGGGCGGGGGGAGTGAACACTGAAGCTTTCTTT. Amino acid sequence: CASSLGGAGGVNTEAFF. This chain links TRBV5-4 with TRBJ1-1; D is possibly TRBD1 (5 bases). Trimming left V 0 bases short and J 0 bases short, with 15 bases between. Germline CDR1 is SGHNT and CDR2 is YYREEE (reference sequence). This CDR3 region has 17 residues.

The chain joins TRBV29-1 to TRBJ2-7; 7 bases fit TRBD1. The junction had 5 bases not matched to a gene; V was cut back by 4 bases and J by 2 bases. CDR1 and CDR2 (germline): SQVTM, ANQGSEA. The CDR3 is 13 residues long. The CDR3 loop reads CSVGQGEAYEQYF. CDR3 bases: TGCAGCGTTGGACAGGGAGAGGCCTACGAGCAGTACTTC.

The chain joins TRBV15 to TRBJ2-7; D unclear. The CDR3 spans 14 residues. Germline V lookup: CDR1 LNHNV, CDR2 YYDKDF (reference sequence). V shed 1 base and J shed 0 bases, with 7 bases lying between them. The CDR3 bases are TGTGCCACCAGCAGAGTGAAGCGCTCCTACGAGCAGTACTTC. Translated, it gives CATSRVKRSYEQYF.

The J gene is TRBJ2-7, the V gene TRBV12-2; TRBD2 is the table's D call and was not checked against the DNA. TRBV12-2 is a pseudogene segment. This CDR3 region has 14 residues. Here the CDR3 reads CASRFPLREDEQYF. In DNA, the CDR3 is TGTGCAAGTCGCTTCCCCCTCCGCGAGGACGAGCAGTACTTC.

The V gene is TRBV7-9, the J gene TRBJ1-1; D not certain. Trimming pared 1 base from V and 6 bases from J, leaving 12 bases between. Germline-derived CDR1 and CDR2 are SEHNR and FQNEAQ (reference sequence). The length of the CDR3 is 14 residues. The CDR3 DNA reads TGTGCCAGCAGCTTAGACGCCGCGGGAGCTGAAGCTTTCTTT. Protein sequence: CASSLDAAGAEAFF.

The gene calls are TRBV2 and TRBJ2-4; TRBD2 is a possible D gene (5 bases). With 4 bases removed from V and 0 bases from J, the gap between germline ends came to 19 bases. CDR1 and CDR2 from the germline V gene are SNHLY and FYNNEI. This CDR3 comprises 18 residues. The CDR3 is CASSVRKDSLIAKNIQYF. Written as DNA, the CDR3 is TGTGCCAGCAGTGTTCGCAAGGACTCTCTCATAGCCAAAAACATTCAGTACTTC.

The count of this clone is one. V usage is TRBV10-3 and J usage is TRBJ1-2; D remains unclear. This CDR3 contains 12 residues. The germline CDR1 and CDR2 sequences are ENHRY and SYGVKD. V was pared by 2 bases and J by 7 bases, with 8 bases between. The CDR3 region has the DNA TGTGCCATCAGTGAGGCTACGGGTGGCTACACCTTC. As protein: CAISEATGGYTF.

The chain employs TRBV23-1 and TRBJ1-1; 9 bases agree with TRBD1. TRBV23-1 is given ORF status, its function remaining uncertain. The junction had 8 bases not matched to a gene; V was cut back by 6 bases and J by 3 bases. This CDR3 comprises 15 residues. The CDR3 DNA sequence: TGCGCCAGCAGGCCTCACAGGGGGCAGGACACTGAAGCTTTCTTT. This codes for CASRPHRGQDTEAFF.

J is TRBJ1-2 and V is TRBV7-9; D gene unclear. The germline gives CDR1 SEHNR, CDR2 FQNEAQ (reference sequence). The CDR3 extends over 14 amino acids. V was shortened by 1 base and J by 6 bases, with 12 bases between the two germline ends. For the CDR3, the DNA is TGTGCCAGCAGCTTAGTGGTGGACGGGAATGGCTACACCTTC. This encodes CASSLVVDGNGYTF.

The genes are TRBV19 and TRBJ1-2, with 9 bases fitting TRBD1. The germline V gene has CDR1 LNHDA and CDR2 SQIVND (reference sequence). The CDR3 extends over 15 amino acids. Trimming removed 5 bases from V and 2 bases from J; junction bases left unmatched: 6. The CDR3 DNA reads TGTGCCAGTAGTCCCGGACAGGGGACAAACTATGGCTACACCTTC. Translated: CASSPGQGTNYGYTF. Supplemented by reference TRBV19 and TRBJ1-2, the full variable domain reads DGGITQSPKYLFRKEGQNVTLSCEQNLNHDAMYWYRQDPGQGLRLIYYSQIVNDFQKGDIAEGYSVSREKKESFPLTVTSAQKNPTAFYLCASSPGQGTNYGYTFGSGTRLTVV.

This clone was detected only a few times. V is TRBV5-1 and J is TRBJ2-1; TRBD2 matches at 11 bases. The CDR3 covers 16 residues. V lost 4 bases to trimming and J lost 4 bases; unmatched junction nucleotides: 7. Germline V lookup: CDR1 SGHRS, CDR2 YFSETQ. The CDR3 spells CASSPQASGGYNEQFF. DNA of the CDR3: TGCGCCAGCAGCCCCCAGGCTAGCGGGGGGTACAATGAGCAGTTCTTC.

The chain is built from TRBV7-9 and TRBJ1-1; no reliable D call. CDR3 size: 14 residues. V shed 5 bases and J shed 2 bases, with 12 bases lying between them. The germline gives CDR1 SEHNR, CDR2 FQNEAQ (reference sequence). The CDR3 nucleotides are TGTGCCAGCAGCCCGATGCGCGGAAACACTGAAGCTTTCTTT. Amino acid sequence: CASSPMRGNTEAFF.

In DNA, the CDR3 is TGTGCCAGCTCACTTCGCAGGCCAGGGGGCAAGAATGAGCAGTTCTTC. It yields the protein CASSLRRPGGKNEQFF. The chain joins TRBV18 to TRBJ2-1, with 8 positions matching TRBD1. The J segment lost 7 bases and the V segment lost 4 bases, leaving 12 bases of the junction unmatched. Germline-derived CDR1 and CDR2 are KGHSH and LQKENI. This CDR3 contains 16 residues.

The chain employs TRBV5-1 and TRBJ2-3; weak D call: TRBD1 (5 bases). CDR1 is SGHRS and CDR2 is YFSETQ in the germline V gene. This CDR3 is 16 amino acids long. Trimming cost V 6 bases and J 6 bases, with 23 bases left between them. CDR3 DNA sequence: TGCGCCAGCAACCGAGGCCAGCCGGACCCAGGGGATACGCAGTATTTT. This translates into CASNRGQPDPGDTQYF.

V usage is TRBV10-1 and J usage is TRBJ2-3; D is undetermined. The CDR3 has 15 amino acids. CDR1 WNHNN and CDR2 SYGVQD come from the germline V gene (reference sequence). The V and J ends lost 0 bases and 5 bases respectively, with 12 bases between them. For the CDR3, the DNA is TGCGCCAGCAGTGAGTCCGGTCTAGAGGTAGATACGCAGTATTTT. Translating gives CASSESGLEVDTQYF.

The chain recombines TRBV11-2 with TRBJ1-1; unclear D gene. V was clipped by 4 bases and J by 4 bases, with 19 bases between them. The germline V gene has CDR1 SGHAT and CDR2 FQNNGV. This CDR3 region has 16 residues. The CDR3 loop reads CASSSWSSRKITEAFF. In DNA, the CDR3 is TGTGCCAGCAGCTCATGGAGTAGTAGGAAAATCACTGAAGCTTTCTTT.

The chain has TRBV27 and TRBJ2-1; 9 nucleotides match TRBD2. The V gene's germline CDR1 is MNHEY and CDR2 SMNVEV (reference sequence). The CDR3 runs to 17 residues. The V segment lost 3 bases and the J segment 3 bases; nucleotides outside the gene matches: 9. The CDR3 is CASSLTPAGGGYNEQFF. The DNA for the CDR3 is TGTGCCAGCAGTTTGACCCCCGCGGGAGGGGGCTACAATGAGCAGTTCTTC.

In its sample, this clone was seen once. V gene TRBV2 combines with J gene TRBJ2-1, with 7 nucleotides matching TRBD1. Germline CDR1 SNHLY, CDR2 FYNNEI. The CDR3 runs 12 residues. The V gene end was trimmed by 7 bases and the J gene end by 7 bases; junction bases not matched to a gene: 4. The CDR3 DNA sequence: TGTGCCAGCACCTACAGGGGAAATGAGCAGTTCTTC. This codes for CASTYRGNEQFF.

This chain links TRBV19 with TRBJ2-7; D perhaps matches TRBD2 (6 bases). The CDR3 spans 14 residues. Germline lookup yields CDR1 LNHDA and CDR2 SQIVND (reference sequence). Trimming removed 6 bases from V and 3 bases from J, with 15 bases in between. This CDR3 reads CASSNTGSRYEQYF. Here the CDR3 DNA reads TGTGCCAGTAGCAATACCGGGAGCCGCTACGAGCAGTACTTC.

This clone was counted between two and nine times. The chain is built from TRBV2 and TRBJ2-2, with 7 bases identical to TRBD1. The CDR3 has 15 residues. Germline trimming cut 6 bases from V and 0 bases from J; bases unmatched to any gene: 4. Germline values: CDR1 SNHLY, CDR2 FYNNEI. The CDR3 bases are TGTGCCAGCAGGAGACAGGGACCGAACACCGGGGAGCTGTTTTTT. As protein: CASRRQGPNTGELFF.

This clone has just a few counts. The chain couples TRBV11-2 to TRBJ2-1; 11 bases match TRBD2. In germline, CDR1 is SGHAT, CDR2 FQNNGV. The length of the CDR3 is 15 residues. The J segment lost 6 bases and the V segment lost 0 bases, leaving 1 base of the junction unmatched. CDR3: CASSLDSGRANEQFF. CDR3 bases: TGTGCCAGCAGCTTAGATAGCGGGAGGGCCAATGAGCAGTTCTTC.

The chain combines TRBV10-2 with TRBJ2-1, with D possibly being TRBD2 (5 bases). The germline V and J ends were trimmed by 3 bases and 7 bases, with 13 bases remaining between them. Germline CDR1 reads WSHSY; CDR2 reads SAAADI. The CDR3 runs 14 residues. The DNA of the CDR3 is TGCGCCAGCAGTGACGACTTCCCGGGAAATGAGCAGTTCTTC. As protein: CASSDDFPGNEQFF.